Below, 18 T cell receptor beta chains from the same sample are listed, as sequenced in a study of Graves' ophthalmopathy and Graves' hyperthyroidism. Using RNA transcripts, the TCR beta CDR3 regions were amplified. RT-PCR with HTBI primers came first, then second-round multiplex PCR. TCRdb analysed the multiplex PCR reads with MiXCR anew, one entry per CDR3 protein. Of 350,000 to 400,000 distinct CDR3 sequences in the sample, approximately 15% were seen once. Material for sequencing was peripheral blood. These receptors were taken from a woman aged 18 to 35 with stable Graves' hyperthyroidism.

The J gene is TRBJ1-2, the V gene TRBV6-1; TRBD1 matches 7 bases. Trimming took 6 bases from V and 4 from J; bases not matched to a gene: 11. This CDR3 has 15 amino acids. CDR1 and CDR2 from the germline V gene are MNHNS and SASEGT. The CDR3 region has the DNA TGTGCCAGCAGCCAGGAGGGGGCGGTCTTCTATGGCTACACCTTC. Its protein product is CASSQEGAVFYGYTF.

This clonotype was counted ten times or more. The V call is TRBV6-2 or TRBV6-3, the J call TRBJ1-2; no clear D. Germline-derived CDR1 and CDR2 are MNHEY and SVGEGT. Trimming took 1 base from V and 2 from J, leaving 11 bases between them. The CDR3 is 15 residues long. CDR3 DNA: TGTGCCAGCAGTTACTTTAACCCGGGAAACTATGGCTACACCTTC. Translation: CASSYFNPGNYGYTF.

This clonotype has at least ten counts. The CDR3 bases are TGCGCCAGCAGCCAAACGGCCGGGACAGGGGAGGTTGGCTACACCTTC. Its translation is CASSQTAGTGEVGYTF. The chain has TRBV4-1 and TRBJ1-2; 10 nucleotides align to TRBD1. V lost 2 bases and J lost 7; bases outside the gene matches: 10. The CDR3 is 16 residues long. CDR1 is MGHRA and CDR2 is YSYEKL in the germline V gene.

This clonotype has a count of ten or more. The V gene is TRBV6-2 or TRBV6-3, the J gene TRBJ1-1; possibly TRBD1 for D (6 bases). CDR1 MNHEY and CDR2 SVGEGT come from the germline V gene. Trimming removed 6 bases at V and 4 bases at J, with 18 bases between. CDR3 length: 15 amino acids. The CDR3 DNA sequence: TGTGCCAGCAGCCGTTCAGGGGCGCAGGGCACTGAAGCTTTCTTT. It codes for CASSRSGAQGTEAFF.

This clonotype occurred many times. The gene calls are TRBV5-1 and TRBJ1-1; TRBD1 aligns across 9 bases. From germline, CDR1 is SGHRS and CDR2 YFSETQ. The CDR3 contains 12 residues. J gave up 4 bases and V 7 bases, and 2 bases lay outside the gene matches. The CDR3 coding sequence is TGCGCCAGCCGGGACAGGGCCACTGAAGCTTTCTTT. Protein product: CASRDRATEAFF.

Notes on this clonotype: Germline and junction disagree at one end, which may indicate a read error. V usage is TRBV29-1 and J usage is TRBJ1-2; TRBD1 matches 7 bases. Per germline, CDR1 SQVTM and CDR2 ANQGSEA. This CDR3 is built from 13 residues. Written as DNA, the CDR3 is TGCTGCGTTGCGGGACAGTCACGAGCCGGCTACACCTTC. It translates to CCVAGQSRAGYTF.

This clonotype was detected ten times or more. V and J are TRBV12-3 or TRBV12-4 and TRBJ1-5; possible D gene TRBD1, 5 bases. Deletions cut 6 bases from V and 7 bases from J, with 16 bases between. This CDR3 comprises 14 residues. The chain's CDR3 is CASSLRGGEQPQHF. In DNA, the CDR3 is TGTGCCAGCAGCCTGAGAGGAGGGGAACAGCCCCAGCATTTT.

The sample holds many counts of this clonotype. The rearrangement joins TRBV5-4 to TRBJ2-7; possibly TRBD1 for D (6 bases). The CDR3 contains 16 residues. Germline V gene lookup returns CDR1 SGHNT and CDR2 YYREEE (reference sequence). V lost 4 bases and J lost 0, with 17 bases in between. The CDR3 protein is CASSAGRDKGSYEQYF. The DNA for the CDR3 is TGTGCCAGCAGCGCGGGTCGGGACAAAGGCTCCTACGAGCAGTACTTC.

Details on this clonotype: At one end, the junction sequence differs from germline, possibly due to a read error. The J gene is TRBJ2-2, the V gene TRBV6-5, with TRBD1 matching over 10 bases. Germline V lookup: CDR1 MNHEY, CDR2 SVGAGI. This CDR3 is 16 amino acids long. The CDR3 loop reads CASSYFRDRGTGELCF. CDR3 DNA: TGTGCCAGCAGTTACTTCCGGGACAGGGGCACCGGGGAGCTGTGTTTT.

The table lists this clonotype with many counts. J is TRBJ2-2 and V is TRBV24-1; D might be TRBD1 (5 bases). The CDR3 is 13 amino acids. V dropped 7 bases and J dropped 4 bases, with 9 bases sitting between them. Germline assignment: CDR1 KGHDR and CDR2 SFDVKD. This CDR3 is CATSLQGTGELFF. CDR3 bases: TGTGCCACCAGCCTTCAGGGCACCGGGGAGCTGTTTTTT.

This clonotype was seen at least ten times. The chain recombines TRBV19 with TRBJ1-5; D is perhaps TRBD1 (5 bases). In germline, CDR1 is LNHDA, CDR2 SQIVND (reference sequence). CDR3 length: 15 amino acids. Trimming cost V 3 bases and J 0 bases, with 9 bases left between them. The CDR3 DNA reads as TGTGCCAGTAGTATGGGGGGGGATAGCAATCAGCCCCAGCATTTT. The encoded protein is CASSMGGDSNQPQHF.

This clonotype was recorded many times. The CDR3 reads CASSGSGTVNSPLHF. The CDR3 nucleotides read TGTGCCAGCAGCGGCTCCGGGACAGTGAATTCACCCCTCCACTTT. The chain recombines TRBV12-3 or TRBV12-4 with TRBJ1-6; 7 nucleotides align to TRBD1. The CDR3 runs 15 residues. V lost 6 bases to trimming and J lost 7 bases; unmatched junction nucleotides: 9.

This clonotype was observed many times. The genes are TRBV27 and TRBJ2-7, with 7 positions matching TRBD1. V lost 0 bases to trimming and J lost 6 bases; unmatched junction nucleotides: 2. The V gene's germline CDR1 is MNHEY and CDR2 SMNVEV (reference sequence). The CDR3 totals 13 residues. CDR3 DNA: TGTGCCAGCAGTTTATCAAACAGGGGCGAGCAGTACTTC. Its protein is CASSLSNRGEQYF.

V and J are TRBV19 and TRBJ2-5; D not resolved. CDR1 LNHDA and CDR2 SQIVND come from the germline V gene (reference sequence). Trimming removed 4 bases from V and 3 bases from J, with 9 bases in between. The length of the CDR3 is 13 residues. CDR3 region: CASSRRQEETQYF. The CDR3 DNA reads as TGTGCCAGTAGTAGAAGACAAGAAGAGACCCAGTACTTC.

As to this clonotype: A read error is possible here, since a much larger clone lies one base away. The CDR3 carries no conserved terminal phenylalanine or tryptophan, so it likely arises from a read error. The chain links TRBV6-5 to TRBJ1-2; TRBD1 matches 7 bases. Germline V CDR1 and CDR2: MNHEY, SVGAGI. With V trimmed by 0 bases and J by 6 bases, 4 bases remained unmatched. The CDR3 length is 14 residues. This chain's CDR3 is CASSYSPTGNGYTV. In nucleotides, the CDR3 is TGTGCCAGCAGTTACTCGCCGACAGGGAATGGCTACACCGTC.

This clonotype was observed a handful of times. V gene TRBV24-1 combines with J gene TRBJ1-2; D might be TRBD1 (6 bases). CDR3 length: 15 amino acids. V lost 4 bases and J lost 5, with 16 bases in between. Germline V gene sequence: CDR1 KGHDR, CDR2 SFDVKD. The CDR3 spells CATSEGDYRVYGYTF. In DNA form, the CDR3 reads TGTGCCACCAGTGAGGGTGACTACAGGGTTTATGGCTACACCTTC.

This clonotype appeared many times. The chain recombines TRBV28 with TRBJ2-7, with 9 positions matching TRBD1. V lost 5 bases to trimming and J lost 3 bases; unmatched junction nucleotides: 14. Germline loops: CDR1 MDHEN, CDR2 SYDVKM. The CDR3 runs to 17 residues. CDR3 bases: TGTGCCAGCAGTCCAAATCCCAGACAGGGGGGAGGCTACGAGCAGTACTTC. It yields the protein CASSPNPRQGGGYEQYF.

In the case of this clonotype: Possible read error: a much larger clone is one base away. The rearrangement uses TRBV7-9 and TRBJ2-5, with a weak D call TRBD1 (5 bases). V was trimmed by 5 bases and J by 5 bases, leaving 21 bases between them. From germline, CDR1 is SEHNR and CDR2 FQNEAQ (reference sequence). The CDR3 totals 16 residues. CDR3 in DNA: TGTGCCAGCAGCCATACTTGGCAGGGATACGGGGAGACCCAGTACTTC. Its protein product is CASSHTWQGYGETQYF.